The clone carrying this TCR beta chain was recorded at least ten times. Hyperthyroidism was newly diagnosed in patients aged 18 to 65 (duration under 2 months). Each 10 ml fresh peripheral blood draw supplied the PBMCs. This sample is part of a study of T cells in Graves' hyperthyroidism and ophthalmopathy. Amplified regions were TCR beta CDR3 sequences from RNA transcripts. Researchers ran a first-round RT-PCR on the TCR CDR3 using the HTBI primer set. TCRdb recomputed calls from the multiplex PCR reads with MiXCR, one row per CDR3 protein. The sample comprises 450,000 to 600,000 distinct CDR3 sequences, less than 15% of which are singletons, and approximately 15% rests with the top ten. The sample consisted of blood. This sequence originates from a woman between 40 and 50 years old with Graves' hyperthyroidism.

The CDR3 nucleotides are TGTGCCAGCAGCGCGCAGTACGAGCAGTACTTC. This codes for CASSAQYEQYF. This sequence joins TRBV7-9 and TRBJ2-7, with D unclear. CDR1 is SEHNR, CDR2 FQNEAQ, per germline (reference sequence). The CDR3 has 11 residues. With 5 bases removed from V and 4 bases from J, the gap between germline ends came to 6 bases.